The clone carrying this T cell receptor beta chain was counted a few times. Antigen specificity is unknown. CDR3 length: 15 amino acids. With 1 base removed from V and 8 bases from J, the gap between germline ends came to 17 bases. CDR1 MGHRA and CDR2 YSYEKL come from the germline V gene. The source of the sample is a study of T cell responses to AZD1222 COVID-19 vaccine. Study findings and constraints: Only a handful of AZD1222 recipients, six or seven in all, had baseline seropositivity. A reported finding is that nearly half of spike-specific TCRs target unmutated variant regions. Spike-wide coverage was observed for vaccine-associated CD4 TCRs, with dominant responses at 160-218 and 743-854. In a largely white British group with more females than males, clonal diversity was possibly underestimated.

Profiled with immunoSEQ multiplex PCR; TCRdb holds only in-frame clones, not every one. The table has about 97,000 clones, 85% to 90% seen once. Sequenced material: peripheral blood, taken on day 0 of AZD1222 vaccination. The clonotype comes from an adult in good health. The chain is built from TRBV4-1 and TRBJ1-2; unclear D gene. The CDR3 protein is CASSQVVGLGEGYTF. The DNA for the CDR3 is TGCGCCAGCAGCCAAGTTGTCGGTTTGGGAGAGGGCTACACCTTC.